This is a list of T cell receptor beta chains from one sample in a study of OX40 agonist ivuxolimab in advanced cancers. TCRdb keeps only in-frame clones here, not all; method: immunoSEQ multiplex PCR. This table holds about 66,000 clones, about 81% found once. Sequencing used CD4+ or CD8+ T cells sorted from blood, obtained in a trial of the OX40 agonist ivuxolimab. All receptors come from an adult with an advanced solid tumor such as melanoma, head and neck, liver or kidney cancer. Each CDR3 is given with its conserved first and last residue.

j_gene: TRBJ1-2
v_gene: TRBV6-1
CDR3aa: CASSEAGTDGYTF

j_gene: TRBJ1-2
v_gene: TRBV29-1
CDR3aa: CSVRDRERYGYTF

j_gene: TRBJ1-2
v_gene: TRBV4-2
CDR3aa: CASSLPGQGYGGYTF

j_gene: TRBJ2-1
v_gene: TRBV7-3
CDR3aa: CASSLGGGGYNEQFF

j_gene: TRBJ2-2
v_gene: TRBV30
CDR3aa: CAWSVRTPNTGELFF

j_gene: TRBJ2-7
v_gene: TRBV11-2
CDR3aa: CASSPNYEQYF

j_gene: TRBJ1-2
v_gene: TRBV6-5
CDR3aa: CASSLTVEGIYTF

j_gene: TRBJ1-6
v_gene: TRBV6-4
CDR3aa: CASSADRGGNSPLHF

j_gene: TRBJ1-5
v_gene: TRBV19
CDR3aa: CASSIRDTNQPQHF

j_gene: TRBJ1-1
v_gene: TRBV7-9
CDR3aa: CASSLAMNTEAFF

j_gene: TRBJ1-6
v_gene: TRBV9
CDR3aa: CASSVDLGARSPLHF

j_gene: TRBJ2-7
v_gene: TRBV9
CDR3aa: CASSPRRDVAYEQYF

j_gene: TRBJ2-7
v_gene: TRBV21-1
CDR3aa: CASSWGHLYDSYGQYF

j_gene: TRBJ2-1
v_gene: TRBV6-6
CDR3aa: CASTSTGTSGINEQFF

j_gene: TRBJ2-6
v_gene: TRBV2
CDR3aa: CASSGQYSGANVLTF

j_gene: TRBJ2-2
v_gene: TRBV2
CDR3aa: CASEGQGTGELFF

j_gene: TRBJ1-2
v_gene: TRBV14
CDR3aa: CASSPDNDRGYGYTF

j_gene: TRBJ2-3
v_gene: TRBV5-1
CDR3aa: CASRGDSGGDTDTQYF

j_gene: TRBJ1-5
v_gene: TRBV7-2
CDR3aa: CASSLTEVSNQPQHF

j_gene: TRBJ1-2
v_gene: TRBV7-9
CDR3aa: CASSLAGGRPYGYTF

j_gene: TRBJ1-3
v_gene: TRBV5-6
CDR3aa: CASSSVFSGNTIYF

j_gene: TRBJ2-6
v_gene: TRBV7-3
CDR3aa: CASSLSAVGYSGANVLTF

j_gene: -
v_gene: TRBV19
CDR3aa: CASSIKQGSGEQYF

j_gene: TRBJ2-3
v_gene: TRBV5-1
CDR3aa: CASSMGLGSTDTQYF

j_gene: TRBJ2-3
v_gene: TRBV11-3
CDR3aa: CASSLGDSFTDTQYF

j_gene: TRBJ1-5
v_gene: TRBV30
CDR3aa: CAWSLVENQPQHF

j_gene: TRBJ1-2
v_gene: TRBV5-8
CDR3aa: CASSSYRGRPSGYTF

j_gene: TRBJ2-1
v_gene: TRBV5-1
CDR3aa: CASSLEVMTGVGEQFF

j_gene: TRBJ1-1
v_gene: TRBV5-1
CDR3aa: CASRLGQANTEAFF

j_gene: TRBJ2-1
v_gene: TRBV7-9
CDR3aa: CASSSRLAGYYNEQFF

j_gene: TRBJ2-5
v_gene: TRBV28
CDR3aa: CASSRGQMRETQYF

j_gene: TRBJ1-2
v_gene: TRBV6-5
CDR3aa: CASKLGGRGYTF

j_gene: TRBJ2-6
v_gene: TRBV5-1
CDR3aa: CASSFLSDRISGANVLTF

j_gene: TRBJ1-2
v_gene: TRBV19
CDR3aa: CASSSTGFSYGYTF

j_gene: TRBJ2-2
v_gene: TRBV5-4
CDR3aa: CASSLGSGELFF

j_gene: TRBJ2-7
v_gene: TRBV5-1
CDR3aa: CASSFWLQSYEQYF

j_gene: TRBJ2-5
v_gene: TRBV9
CDR3aa: CASSGNTGGETQYF

j_gene: TRBJ1-2
v_gene: TRBV7-9
CDR3aa: CASSLDRGAYGYTF

j_gene: TRBJ1-3
v_gene: TRBV7-2
CDR3aa: CASSFRGNTIYF

j_gene: TRBJ2-1
v_gene: TRBV5-4
CDR3aa: CASSFQRSPGEQFF

j_gene: TRBJ1-2
v_gene: TRBV28
CDR3aa: CATRQGSYGYTF

j_gene: TRBJ2-2
v_gene: TRBV11-2
CDR3aa: CASSLAQYTGELFF

j_gene: TRBJ2-7
v_gene: TRBV6-1
CDR3aa: CASREAGQGASYEQYF

j_gene: TRBJ1-2
v_gene: TRBV9
CDR3aa: CASSVGALYGYTF

j_gene: TRBJ2-7
v_gene: TRBV19
CDR3aa: CASSIGAGTGGNEQYF

j_gene: TRBJ1-4
v_gene: TRBV19
CDR3aa: CASSTLDTTANEKLFF

j_gene: TRBJ2-3
v_gene: TRBV12-5
CDR3aa: CASGLVLSGQITDTQYF

j_gene: TRBJ2-1
v_gene: TRBV7-2
CDR3aa: CASSLRWVGNEQFF

j_gene: TRBJ1-2
v_gene: TRBV7-9
CDR3aa: CASSPSPFGGYTF

j_gene: TRBJ2-5
v_gene: TRBV20-1
CDR3aa: CSADRQETQYF

j_gene: TRBJ1-2
v_gene: TRBV5-4
CDR3aa: CASSPRTGAYGYTF

j_gene: TRBJ1-2
v_gene: TRBV7-8
CDR3aa: CASSPIGGYGYTF

j_gene: TRBJ1-5
v_gene: TRBV29-1
CDR3aa: CSVSISSSDGSNQPQHF

j_gene: TRBJ1-1
v_gene: TRBV27
CDR3aa: CASSLRSGNTEAFF

j_gene: TRBJ2-1
v_gene: TRBV11-1
CDR3aa: CASKEDHYNEQFF